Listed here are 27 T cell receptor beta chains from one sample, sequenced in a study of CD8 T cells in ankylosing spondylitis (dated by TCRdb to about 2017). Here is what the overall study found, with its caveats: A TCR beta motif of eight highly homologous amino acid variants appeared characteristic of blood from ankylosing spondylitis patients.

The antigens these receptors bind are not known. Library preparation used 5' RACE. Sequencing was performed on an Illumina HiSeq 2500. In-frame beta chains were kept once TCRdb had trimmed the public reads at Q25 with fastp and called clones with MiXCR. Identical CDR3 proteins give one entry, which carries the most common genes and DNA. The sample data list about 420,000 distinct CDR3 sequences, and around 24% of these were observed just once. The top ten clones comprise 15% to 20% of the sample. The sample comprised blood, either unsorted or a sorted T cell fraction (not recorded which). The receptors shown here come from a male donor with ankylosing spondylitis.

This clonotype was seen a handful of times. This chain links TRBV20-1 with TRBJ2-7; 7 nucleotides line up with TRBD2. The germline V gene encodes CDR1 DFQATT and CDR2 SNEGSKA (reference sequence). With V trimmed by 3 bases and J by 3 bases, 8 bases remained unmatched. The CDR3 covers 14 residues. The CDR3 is CSARVIGGSYEQYF. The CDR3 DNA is TGCAGTGCTAGGGTGATAGGCGGGAGCTACGAGCAGTACTTC.

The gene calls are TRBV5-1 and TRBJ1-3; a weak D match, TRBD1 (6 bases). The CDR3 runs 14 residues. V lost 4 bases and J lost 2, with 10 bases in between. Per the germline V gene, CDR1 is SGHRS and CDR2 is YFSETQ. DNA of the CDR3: TGCGCCAGCAGCGGCGGGACAACTGGAAACACCATATATTTT. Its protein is CASSGGTTGNTIYF.

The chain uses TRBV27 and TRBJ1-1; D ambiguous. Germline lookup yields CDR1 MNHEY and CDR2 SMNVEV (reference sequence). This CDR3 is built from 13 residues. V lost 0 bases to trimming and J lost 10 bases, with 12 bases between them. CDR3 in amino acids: CASSLSGDLRAFF. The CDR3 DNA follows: TGTGCCAGCAGTTTATCGGGCGATCTACGAGCTTTCTTT.

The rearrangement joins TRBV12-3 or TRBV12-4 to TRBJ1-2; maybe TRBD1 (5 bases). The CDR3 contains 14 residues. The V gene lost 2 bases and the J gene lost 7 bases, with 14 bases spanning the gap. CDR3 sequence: CASSLLGNGAGYTF. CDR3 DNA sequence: TGTGCCAGCAGTTTACTAGGCAACGGGGCTGGCTACACCTTC.

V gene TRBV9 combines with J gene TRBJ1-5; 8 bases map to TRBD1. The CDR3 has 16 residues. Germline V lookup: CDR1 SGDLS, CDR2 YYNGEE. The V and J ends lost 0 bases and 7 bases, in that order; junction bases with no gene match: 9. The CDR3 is CASSVDAGQGWQPQHF. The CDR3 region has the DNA TGTGCCAGCAGCGTAGACGCTGGACAGGGTTGGCAGCCCCAGCATTTT.

The CDR3 DNA reads TGTGCCAGCAGTGAATACCGAGAGCAGTTCTTC. This sequence encodes CASSEYREQFF. The rearrangement joins TRBV25-1 to TRBJ2-1; no firm D call. The V end was cut by 0 bases, the J end by 10 bases, with 4 bases between. Looked up from germline, CDR1 is MGHDK and CDR2 is SYGVNS. This CDR3 has 11 amino acids.

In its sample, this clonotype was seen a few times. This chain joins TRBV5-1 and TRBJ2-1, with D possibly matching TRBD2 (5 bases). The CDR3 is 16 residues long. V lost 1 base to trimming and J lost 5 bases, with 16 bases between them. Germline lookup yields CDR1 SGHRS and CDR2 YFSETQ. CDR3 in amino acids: CASSLSILRENNEQFF. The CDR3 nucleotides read TGCGCCAGCAGCTTGTCGATTTTAAGGGAGAACAATGAGCAGTTCTTC.

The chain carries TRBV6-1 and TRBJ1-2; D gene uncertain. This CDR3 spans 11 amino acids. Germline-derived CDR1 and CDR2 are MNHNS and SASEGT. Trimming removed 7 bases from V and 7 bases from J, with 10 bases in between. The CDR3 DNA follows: TGTGCCAGCAAGACGATTGGTGGCTACACCTTC. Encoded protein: CASKTIGGYTF.

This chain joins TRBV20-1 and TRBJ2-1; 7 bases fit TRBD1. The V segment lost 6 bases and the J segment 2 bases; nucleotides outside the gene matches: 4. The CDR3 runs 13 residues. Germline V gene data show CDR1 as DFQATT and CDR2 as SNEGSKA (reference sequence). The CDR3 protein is CSATGVAYNEQFF. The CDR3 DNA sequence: TGCAGTGCCACAGGGGTCGCCTACAATGAGCAGTTCTTC.

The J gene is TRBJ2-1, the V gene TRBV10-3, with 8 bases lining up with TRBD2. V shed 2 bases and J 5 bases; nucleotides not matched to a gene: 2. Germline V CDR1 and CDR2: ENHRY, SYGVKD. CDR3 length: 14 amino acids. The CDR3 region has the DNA TGTGCCATCAGTGAGACTAGCGGAGACAATGAGCAGTTCTTC. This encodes CAISETSGDNEQFF.

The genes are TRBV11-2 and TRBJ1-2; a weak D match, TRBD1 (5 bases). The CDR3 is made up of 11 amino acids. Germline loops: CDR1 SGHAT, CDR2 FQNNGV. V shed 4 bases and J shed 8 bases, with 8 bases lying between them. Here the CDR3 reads CASSWDLGYTF. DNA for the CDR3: TGTGCCAGCAGCTGGGACTTGGGCTACACCTTC. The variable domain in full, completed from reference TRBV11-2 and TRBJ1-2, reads EAGVAQSPRYKIIEKRQSVAFWCNPISGHATLYWYQQILGQGPKLLIQFQNNGVVDDSQLPKDRFSAERLKGVDSTLKIQPAKLEDSAVYLCASSWDLGYTFGSGTRLTVV.

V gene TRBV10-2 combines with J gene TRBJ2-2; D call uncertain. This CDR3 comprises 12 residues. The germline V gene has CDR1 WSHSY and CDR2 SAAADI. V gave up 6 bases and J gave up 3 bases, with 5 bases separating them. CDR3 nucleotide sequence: TGCGCCAGCAGCGGTGACACCGGGGAGCTGTTTTTT. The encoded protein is CASSGDTGELFF.

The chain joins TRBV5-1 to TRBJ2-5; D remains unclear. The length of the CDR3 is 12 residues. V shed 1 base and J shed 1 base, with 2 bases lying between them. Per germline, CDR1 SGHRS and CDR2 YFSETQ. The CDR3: CASSLPQETQYF. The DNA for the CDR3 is TGCGCCAGCAGCTTGCCCCAAGAGACCCAGTACTTC.

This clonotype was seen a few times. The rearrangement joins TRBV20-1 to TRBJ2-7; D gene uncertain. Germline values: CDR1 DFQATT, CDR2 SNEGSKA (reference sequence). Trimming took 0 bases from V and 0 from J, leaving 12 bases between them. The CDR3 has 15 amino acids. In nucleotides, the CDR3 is TGCAGTGCTAGAGACGCTAAGAGAAGCTCCTACGAGCAGTACTTC. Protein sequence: CSARDAKRSSYEQYF.

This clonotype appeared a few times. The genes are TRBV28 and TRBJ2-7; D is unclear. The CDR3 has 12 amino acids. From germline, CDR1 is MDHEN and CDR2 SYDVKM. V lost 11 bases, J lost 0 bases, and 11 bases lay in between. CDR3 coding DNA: TGTGCCTCTCGGTCGAGCTCCTACGAGCAGTACTTC. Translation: CASRSSSYEQYF.

The CDR3 spells CASSLEIRGPNEQFF. The CDR3, as DNA: TGTGCCAGCAGCTTAGAGATTCGGGGGCCCAATGAGCAGTTCTTC. The chain combines TRBV7-2 with TRBJ2-1, with D tentatively TRBD1 or TRBD2 (6 bases each). Germline V gives CDR1 SGHTA, CDR2 FQGNSA. This CDR3 region has 15 residues. The V and J ends lost 1 base and 6 bases respectively, with 13 bases between them.

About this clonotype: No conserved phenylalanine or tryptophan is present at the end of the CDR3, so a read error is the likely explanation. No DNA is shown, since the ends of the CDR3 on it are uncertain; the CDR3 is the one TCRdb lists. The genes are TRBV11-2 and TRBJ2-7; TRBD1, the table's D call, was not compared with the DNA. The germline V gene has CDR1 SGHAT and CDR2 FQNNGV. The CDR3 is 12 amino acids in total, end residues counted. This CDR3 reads CASSLGSQSLRI.

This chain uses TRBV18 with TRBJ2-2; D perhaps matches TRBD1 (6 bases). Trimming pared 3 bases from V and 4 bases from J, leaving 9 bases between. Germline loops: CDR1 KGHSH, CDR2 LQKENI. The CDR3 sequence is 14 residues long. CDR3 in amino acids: CASSPRDTTGELFF. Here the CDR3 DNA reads TGTGCCAGCTCACCTCGGGACACCACCGGGGAGCTGTTTTTT.

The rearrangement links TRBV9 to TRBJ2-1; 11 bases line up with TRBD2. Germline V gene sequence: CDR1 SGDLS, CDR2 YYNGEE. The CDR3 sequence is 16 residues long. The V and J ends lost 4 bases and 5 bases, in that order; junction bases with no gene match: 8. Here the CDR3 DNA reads TGTGCCAGCAGCTCCAGACTAGCGGGGTTCGACAATGAGCAGTTCTTC. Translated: CASSSRLAGFDNEQFF.

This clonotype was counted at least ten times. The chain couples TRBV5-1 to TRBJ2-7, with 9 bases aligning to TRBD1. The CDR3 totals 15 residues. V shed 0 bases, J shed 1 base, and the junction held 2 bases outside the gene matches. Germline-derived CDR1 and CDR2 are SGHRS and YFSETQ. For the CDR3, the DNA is TGCGCCAGCAGCTTGGGGGACAGGGATTCCTACGAGCAGTACTTC. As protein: CASSLGDRDSYEQYF.

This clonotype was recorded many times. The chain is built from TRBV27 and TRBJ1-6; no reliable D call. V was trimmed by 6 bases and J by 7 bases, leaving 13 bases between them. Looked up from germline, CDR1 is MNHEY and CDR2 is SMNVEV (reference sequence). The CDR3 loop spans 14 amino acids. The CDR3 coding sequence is TGTGCCAGCAGCCGAGGGCAGATCAATTCACCCCTCCACTTT. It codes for CASSRGQINSPLHF.

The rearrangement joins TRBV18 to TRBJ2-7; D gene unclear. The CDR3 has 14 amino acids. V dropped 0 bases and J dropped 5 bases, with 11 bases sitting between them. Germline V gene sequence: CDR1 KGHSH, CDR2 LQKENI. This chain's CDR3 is CASSPPIGRDEQYF. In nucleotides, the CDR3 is TGTGCCAGCTCACCACCGATCGGTAGGGACGAGCAGTACTTC. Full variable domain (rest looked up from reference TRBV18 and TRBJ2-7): NAGVMQNPRHLVRRRGQEARLRCSPMKGHSHVYWYRQLPEEGLKFMVYLQKENIIDESGMPKERFSAEFPKEGPSILRIQQVVRGDSAAYFCASSPPIGRDEQYFGPGTRLTVT.

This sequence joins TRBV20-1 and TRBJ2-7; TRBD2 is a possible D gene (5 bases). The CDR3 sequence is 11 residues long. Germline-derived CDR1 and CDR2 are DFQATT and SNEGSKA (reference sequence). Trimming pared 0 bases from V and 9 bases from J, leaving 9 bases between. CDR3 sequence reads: CSARDYRGQYF. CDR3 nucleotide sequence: TGCAGTGCTAGAGATTATCGGGGGCAGTACTTC.

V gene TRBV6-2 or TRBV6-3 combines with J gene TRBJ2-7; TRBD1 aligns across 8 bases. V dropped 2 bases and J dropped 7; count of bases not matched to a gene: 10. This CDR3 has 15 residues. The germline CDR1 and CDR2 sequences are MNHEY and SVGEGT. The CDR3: CASSYGGQGAVEQYF. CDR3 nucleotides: TGTGCCAGCAGTTACGGTGGTCAGGGGGCCGTGGAGCAGTACTTC.

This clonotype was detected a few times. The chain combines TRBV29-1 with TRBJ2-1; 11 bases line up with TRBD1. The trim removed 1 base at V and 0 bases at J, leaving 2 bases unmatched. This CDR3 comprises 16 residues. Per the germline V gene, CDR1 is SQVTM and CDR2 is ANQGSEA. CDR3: CSVEGTGGFSYNEQFF. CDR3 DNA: TGCAGCGTTGAAGGGACAGGGGGCTTCTCCTACAATGAGCAGTTCTTC.

CDR3 in DNA: TGCAGTGCTAGATTCAGGGGCTACGAGCAGTACTTC. Translation gives CSARFRGYEQYF. This rearrangement joins TRBV20-1 to TRBJ2-7; D possibly corresponds to TRBD1 (6 bases). Germline V gene sequence: CDR1 DFQATT, CDR2 SNEGSKA (reference sequence). The CDR3 is 12 amino acids. V shed 2 bases and J shed 3 bases, with 8 bases lying between them.

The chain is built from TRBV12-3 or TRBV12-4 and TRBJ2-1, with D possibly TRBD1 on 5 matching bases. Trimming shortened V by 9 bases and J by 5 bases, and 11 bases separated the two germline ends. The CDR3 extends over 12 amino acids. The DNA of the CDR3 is TGTGCCAGTCGGTCCAGGGACAATGAGCAGTTCTTC. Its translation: CASRSRDNEQFF.